Listed below are T cell receptor beta chains from one sample, sequenced in a study of glioma-infiltrating T cells. In TCRdb, the multiplex PCR reads were re-called with MiXCR into one record per CDR3 protein. The sample has under 200,000 distinct CDR3 sequences; 43% are singletons. The sequencing sample was made of glioma tissue, nonneoplastic brain tissue, or PBMCs (not recorded which). The receptors stem from a human donor with low-grade glioma or glioblastoma, undergoing nonglioma brain surgery, or in good health (not recorded which). CDR3s include the opening cysteine and the closing phenylalanine or tryptophan. The order of the fields is D gene, J gene, V gene, clone size, CDR3 DNA, CDR3 protein. The D gene is left open where the match is weak. For some rows the clone size is stated as once, few or many, or as a class when expanded; others skip it.

>-|TRBJ2-1|TRBV4-2|-
TGTGCCAGCAGCCAGGGTACCTACAATGAGAAGTTCTTC
CASSQGTYNEKFF
>-|TRBJ2-6|TRBV24-1|few
TGTGCCACCAGTGATCCCGCAGCCTCTGGGGCCAACGTCCTGACTTTC
CATSDPAASGANVLTF
>TRBD1|TRBJ2-2|TRBV28|few
TGTGCCAGCAGTTTTTACCGGGACAGGGGGGACACCGGGGAGCTGTTTTTT
CASSFYRDRGDTGELFF
>TRBD2|TRBJ2-1|TRBV6-2/TRBV6-3|-
TGTGCCATTAGTCCGGGACTAGCGGGAGGTGAGCAGTTCTTC
CAISPGLAGGEQFF
>-|TRBJ1-1|TRBV18|-
TGTGCCAGCTCGCCTTTGGACGGTATGAACACTGAAGCTTTCTTT
CASSPLDGMNTEAFF
>-|TRBJ2-3|TRBV29-1|-
TGCAGCGTCGAAGGGTATTCCGGTTCGGACACAGATACGCAGTATTTT
CSVEGYSGSDTDTQYF
>-|TRBJ2-7|TRBV20-1|many
TGCAGTGCCAGAAGCGGGTTCGGGGTCTACGAGCAGTACTTC
CSARSGFGVYEQYF
>-|TRBJ2-3|TRBV7-2|-
TGTGCCAGCAGCTTAGGGGCGGGCCACGCGGCAGATACGCAGTATTTT
CASSLGAGHAADTQYF
>TRBD2|TRBJ2-1|TRBV28|-
TGTGCCAGCAGCTTTCTAGCGGGCGGGGGGGATGAGCAGTTCTTC
CASSFLAGGGDEQFF
>-|TRBJ1-2|TRBV28|-
TGTGCCAGCAGTTATAAGGGGACGGTTTATGGCTACACCTTC
CASSYKGTVYGYTF
>TRBD2|TRBJ2-7|TRBV7-9|-
TGTGCCAGCAGCCTAGCCGGGGGGAGCGCGTACGATCAGTACTTC
CASSLAGGSAYDQYF
>-|TRBJ2-5|TRBV6-2/TRBV6-3|many
TGTGCCAGCAGTTACCCTTCGACAGGACTGGGTGGGACCCAGTACTTC
CASSYPSTGLGGTQYF
>-|TRBJ2-3|TRBV20-1|many
TGCAGTCTCTCAATGCGGGGTTACACAGATACGCAGTATTTT
CSLSMRGYTDTQYF
>-|TRBJ2-7|TRBV7-6|-
TGTGCCAGCGGCTTAGCCTACTGCACCTACGAGCAGCACTTC
CASGLAYCTYEQHF
>TRBD1|TRBJ2-7|TRBV6-2/TRBV6-3|-
TGTGTCATCACCGGAACCGGGACAGGCTGCGAGCAGTACTTC
CVITGTGTGCEQYF
>-|TRBJ1-1|TRBV12-3/TRBV12-4|-
TGTGCCAGCAGTTTTCTGGGGCCAAACACTGAAGCTTTCTTT
CASSFLGPNTEAFF
>TRBD2|TRBJ2-1|TRBV7-2|-
TGTGCCAGCAGCTTACGTTCTAGCGGGAGGGCCTACTACAATGAGCAGTTCTTC
CASSLRSSGRAYYNEQFF
>-|TRBJ2-2|TRBV10-3|-
TGTGCCAGCCTAGCGACCGCGAACACCGGGGAGCTGTTTTTT
CASLATANTGELFF
>TRBD2|TRBJ2-2|TRBV7-9|-
TGTGCCAGCAGCTCACGACTAGCGGGAAACACCGGGGAGCTGTTTTTT
CASSSRLAGNTGELFF
>TRBD2|TRBJ2-3|TRBV28|-
TGTGCCAGCAGTAGAGACGGACTAGCCGGTGACGACACAGATACGCAGTGTTTT
CASSRDGLAGDDTDTQCF
>-|TRBJ2-7|TRBV4-2|-
TGTGCCAGCAGCCAAGATGACTACGAGCAGTACTTC
CASSQDDYEQYF
>-|TRBJ2-3|TRBV5-4|once
TGTGCCAGCAGCTTGCGAACGGGATCGGATACGCAGTATTTT
CASSLRTGSDTQYF
>-|TRBJ2-7|TRBV20-1|many
TGCAGTGCTATTCGGGAAAACTCCTACGAGCAGTACTTC
CSAIRENSYEQYF
>-|TRBJ1-1|TRBV18|once
TGTGCCAGCTCACCCCTTCAACAGGGTGGGTCGAACACTGAAGCTTTCTTT
CASSPLQQGGSNTEAFF
>-|TRBJ1-5|TRBV19|-
TGTGCCAGTAGTAGATCAGGGGACAATCAGCCCCAGCATTTT
CASSRSGDNQPQHF
>-|TRBJ2-2|TRBV5-1|few
TGCGCCAGCAGCTCTAGGAACACCGGGGAGCTGTTTTTT
CASSSRNTGELFF
>TRBD2|TRBJ2-3|TRBV28|few
TGTGCCAGCAGTCCGCAACCGGGGGGTGCGAACACAGATACGCAGTATTTT
CASSPQPGGANTDTQYF
>TRBD2|TRBJ2-3|TRBV11-2|many
TGTGCCAGCAGCTTAGAATTAGCGGGAGGGACGATCACAGATACGCAGTATTTT
CASSLELAGGTITDTQYF
>-|TRBJ1-5|TRBV27|few
TGTGCCAGCAGTTTACCCCCTCGGCACAAGCAAGGTCAGCCCCAGCATTTT
CASSLPPRHKQGQPQHF
>TRBD1|TRBJ2-7|TRBV13|-
TGTGCCAGCAGCACGGGGACAGGGGCGCAGTACGAGCAGTACTTC
CASSTGTGAQYEQYF
>TRBD1|TRBJ2-7|TRBV7-2|few
TGTGCCAGCAGCCTGAACCCTACAGGGGGATTTAACTACGAGCAGTACTTC
CASSLNPTGGFNYEQYF
>TRBD2|TRBJ2-1|TRBV28|few
TGTGCCAGCAGTCTATCGGGGTTTGCGGGAGGGTACAATGAGCAGTTCTTC
CASSLSGFAGGYNEQFF
>-|TRBJ1-2|TRBV28|once
TGTGCCAGCAGTTTTTCCCTTGGGCGTTCCCTCACGTCGGATGGCTACACCTTC
CASSFSLGRSLTSDGYTF
>TRBD1|TRBJ2-1|TRBV6-6|many
TGTGCCAGCAGTTACGAGGGGGCAACCTACAATGAGCAGTTCTTC
CASSYEGATYNEQFF
>-|TRBJ1-1|TRBV20-1|many
TGCAGTGCTCGTGCCGGGGGCGCCCAAGCTTTCTTT
CSARAGGAQAFF
>-|TRBJ1-3|TRBV7-9|many
TGTGCCAGCAGCTGGGTGACAGGAGGGGAAAACACCATATATTTT
CASSWVTGGENTIYF
>-|TRBJ2-3|TRBV2|-
TGTGCCAGCAGTGTCACAATGGAGGACCCAAGAGTCTTT
CASSVTMEDPRVF
>TRBD1|TRBJ2-1|TRBV18|-
TGTGCCAGCTCCCTCGGACAGGGCTCCTACAATGAGCAGTTCTTC
CASSLGQGSYNEQFF
>TRBD2|TRBJ2-2|TRBV7-2|-
TGTGCCAGCAGCTTAGGTCCGGGACTAGCGGGAGGGCCGCACACCGGGGAGCTGTTTTTT
CASSLGPGLAGGPHTGELFF
>-|TRBJ2-2|TRBV6-1|many
TGTGCCAGCTCAGAGCCCACCGGGGAGCTGTTTTTT
CASSEPTGELFF
>-|TRBJ2-7|TRBV5-1|few
TGCGCCAGCAGCTTGGCGAATGAGCAGTACTTC
CASSLANEQYF
>-|TRBJ1-3|TRBV5-1|-
TGCGCCAGCAGCTTGGAAGTCGGCACTCAAAACACCATATATTTT
CASSLEVGTQNTIYF
>-|TRBJ1-2|TRBV29-1|-
TGCAGCGTCTACTCAGGGAGTAGCTACACCTTC
CSVYSGSSYTF
>-|TRBJ1-3|TRBV29-1|many
TGCAGCGTTGAAAAGGGGCTCACCATATATTTT
CSVEKGLTIYF
>TRBD2|TRBJ2-5|TRBV18|-
TGTGCCAGCCGATCGGGGGGATTAACCGAAGAGACCCAGTACTTC
CASRSGGLTEETQYF
>-|TRBJ2-7|TRBV7-2|few
TGTGCCAGCAGCTTCGGGACGCTTGATCACTACGAGCAGTACTTC
CASSFGTLDHYEQYF
>TRBD1|TRBJ1-5|TRBV12-3/TRBV12-4|-
TGTGCCAGCAGTGGGACAGAAAATAGCAATCAGCCCCAGCATTTT
CASSGTENSNQPQHF
>-|TRBJ2-1|TRBV12-3/TRBV12-4|-
TGTGCCAGCAGCCTGGACAGACAAACTTACAATGAGCAGTTCTTC
CASSLDRQTYNEQFF
>-|TRBJ1-4|TRBV14|-
TGTGCCAGCAGCCAAGGATCGGGCCTACCAACTAATGAAAAACTGCTTTTT
CASSQGSGLPTNEKLLF
>TRBD2|TRBJ2-7|TRBV2|-
TGTGCCACCACGGGAACCGGGACTAGCGGGAGGGGGTCCTACGAGCAGTACTTC
CATTGTGTSGRGSYEQYF
>-|TRBJ2-1|TRBV24-1|-
TGTGCCACAAGTAGCACCTACAATGAGCAGTCCTTC
CATSSTYNEQSF
>TRBD1|TRBJ2-7|TRBV19|-
TGTGCCAGTAGTTCCCCCCGGGACAGGGGATCCTACGAGCAGTACTTC
CASSSPRDRGSYEQYF
>TRBD1|TRBJ1-4|TRBV15|many
TGTGCCACCAGCAGGGACAGGGGGCACGAAAAACTGTTTTTT
CATSRDRGHEKLFF
>TRBD2|TRBJ2-7|TRBV20-1|-
TGCAGTGCTAGAGGAGCGGGGGACTCACACTACGAGCAGTACTTC
CSARGAGDSHYEQYF